This T cell receptor (beta chain) originates from a study of OX40 agonist ivuxolimab in advanced cancers. On the study more broadly: Around 40% of patients had received prior checkpoint inhibitor therapy.

TCRdb's table, derived via immunoSEQ multiplex PCR, lists solely in-frame clones and lacks some. This repertoire shows almost 80,000 clones, 80% to 90% found once; its top ten account for around 0.23%. Whole-study findings and limits: Expansion of clones was among the lowest in partial responders at 0.1-3.0 mg/kg.

It was autoimmune disease history or systemic immunosuppression that excluded patients. This clone appeared once. Antigen unknown. Source: CD4+ or CD8+ T cells sorted from blood, taken in a trial of the OX40 agonist ivuxolimab. This TCR was recovered from an adult with an advanced solid tumor such as melanoma, head and neck, liver or kidney cancer.

The CDR3 reads CATSRGQTGVTDTQYF. For the CDR3, the DNA is TGTGCCACCAGCAGGGGACAGACAGGGGTCACAGATACGCAGTATTTT. The V call is TRBV15, the J call TRBJ2-3; TRBD1 agrees at 8 bases. Looked up from germline, CDR1 is LNHNV and CDR2 is YYDKDF (reference sequence). The CDR3 length is 16 residues. J gave up 2 bases and V 3 bases, and 7 bases lay outside the gene matches.